Presented here are 6 T cell receptor beta chains from one specimen sequenced in a study of T cell changes during pregnancy in multiple sclerosis. Sequenced by immunoSEQ multiplex PCR; TCRdb stores in-frame clones only, minus some. This sample carries 55,000 to 85,000 clones, about 92% of them seen once, and the ten largest clones take roughly 1.5%. Sequencing was performed on peripheral blood, taken after pregnancy. Receptors were obtained from a female donor with multiple sclerosis, enrolled in a pregnancy study.

V and J are TRBV6-5 and TRBJ1-3; D unclear. The germline V gene encodes CDR1 MNHEY and CDR2 SVGAGI. The CDR3 is 10 residues long. The ends were cut back, 6 bases at V and 14 bases at J, with 11 bases in the middle. Here the CDR3 reads CASRETGLYF. The CDR3 coding sequence is TGTGCCAGCAGAGAGACGGGTTTATATTTT.

The rearrangement links TRBV6-1 to TRBJ1-5; D is perhaps TRBD1 (6 bases). CDR1 is MNHNS, CDR2 SASEGT, per germline. The CDR3 is 19 amino acids. V was shortened by 1 base and J by 1 base, with 20 bases between the two germline ends. Written as DNA, the CDR3 is TGTGCCAGCAGTGAAGGGGCGGGGGCAATTTATTTGAGCAATCAGCCCCAGCATTTT. This translates into CASSEGAGAIYLSNQPQHF.

The chain recombines TRBV10-3 with TRBJ1-5; TRBD1 aligns across 7 bases. The CDR3 has 13 amino acids. The germline CDR1 and CDR2 sequences are ENHRY and SYGVKD. V dropped 8 bases and J dropped 3; count of bases not matched to a gene: 4. CDR3 coding DNA: TGTGCCATCTCGGGACAGATCAATCAGCCCCAGCATTTT. Translating it yields CAISGQINQPQHF.

This sequence joins TRBV7-8 and TRBJ2-7, with TRBD1 as a possible D gene (6 bases). Per germline, CDR1 SGHVS and CDR2 FQNEAQ. The V end was cut by 5 bases, the J end by 0 bases, with 20 bases between. The CDR3 loop spans 17 amino acids. This chain's CDR3 is CASSTLPGAYLSYEQYF. CDR3 bases: TGTGCCAGCAGCACACTACCAGGGGCCTATCTCTCCTACGAGCAGTACTTC.

The chain links TRBV5-1 to TRBJ2-1; 7 bases are shared with TRBD2. CDR1 SGHRS and CDR2 YFSETQ come from the germline V gene. The V gene end was trimmed by 2 bases and the J gene end by 0 bases; junction bases not matched to a gene: 5. The CDR3 contains 16 residues. The CDR3 bases are TGCGCCAGCAGCTTCGGTGGCGGGAGCTCCTACAATGAGCAGTTCTTC. Amino acids: CASSFGGGSSYNEQFF.

J is TRBJ1-1 and V is TRBV10-3, with D possibly matching TRBD1 (5 bases). The CDR3 loop spans 14 amino acids. V dropped 4 bases and J dropped 1 base, with 10 bases sitting between them. The germline V gene encodes CDR1 ENHRY and CDR2 SYGVKD. CDR3 protein: CAISVAGQNTEAFF. The DNA for the CDR3 is TGTGCCATCAGTGTAGCAGGGCAGAACACTGAAGCTTTCTTT.